This TCR beta chain was profiled in a study of T cell responses to AZD1222 COVID-19 vaccine. TCRdb's copy holds only in-frame clones and misses some; the assay was immunoSEQ multiplex PCR. The data show 140,000 to 150,000 clones, about 92% seen once. In this sample, this clone turned up a few times. The germline gives CDR1 MDHEN, CDR2 SYDVKM. V was trimmed by 5 bases and J by 6 bases, leaving 23 bases between them. This CDR3 has 16 residues. The source of this sequence is an adult who received the AZD1222 COVID-19 vaccine. Specimen: peripheral blood, collected 28 days after the second AZD1222 dose. The chain joins TRBV28 to TRBJ2-7, with a weak D call TRBD1 (5 bases). CDR3 region: CASSPNPGHSTPEQYF. CDR3 coding DNA: TGTGCCAGCAGTCCGAACCCAGGGCATTCCACTCCCGAGCAGTACTTC.